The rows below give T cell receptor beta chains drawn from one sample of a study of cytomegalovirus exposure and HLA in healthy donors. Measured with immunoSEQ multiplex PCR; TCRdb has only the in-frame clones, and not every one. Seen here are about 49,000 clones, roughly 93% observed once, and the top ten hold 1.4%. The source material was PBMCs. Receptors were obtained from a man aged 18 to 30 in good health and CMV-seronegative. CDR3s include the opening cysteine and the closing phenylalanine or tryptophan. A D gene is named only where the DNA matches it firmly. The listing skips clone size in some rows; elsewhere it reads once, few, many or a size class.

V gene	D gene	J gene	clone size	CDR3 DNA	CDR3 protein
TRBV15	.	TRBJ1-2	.	TGTGCCACCAGCCCCGACAGCAACTATGGCTACACCTTC	CATSPDSNYGYTF
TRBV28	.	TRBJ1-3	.	TGTGCCAGCCGCAGATCGACTGGAAACACCATATATTTT	CASRRSTGNTIYF
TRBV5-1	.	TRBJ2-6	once	TGCGCCAGCAGCTTGAGTGGGGGCTACTCTGGGGCCAACGTCCTGACTTTC	CASSLSGGYSGANVLTF
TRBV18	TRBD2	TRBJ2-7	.	TGTGCCAGCTCACCACCGTCCCTAAGCGGGGGAGAGCAGTACTTC	CASSPPSLSGGEQYF
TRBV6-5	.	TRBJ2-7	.	TGTGCCAGCAGTTACAGAGCAGGCGAGCAGTACTTC	CASSYRAGEQYF
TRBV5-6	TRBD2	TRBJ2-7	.	TGTGCCAGCAGCTTGCGGTCTAGCGGGAGGGCCGGGGAGCAGTACTTC	CASSLRSSGRAGEQYF
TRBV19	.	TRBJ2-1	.	TGTGCCAGTAGTTCGCATGAGGCCGTCGGCCTGTACAATGAGCAGTTCTTC	CASSSHEAVGLYNEQFF
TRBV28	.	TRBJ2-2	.	TGTGCCGTTATTCCCGGGACACGACCCACGAACACCGGGGAGCTGTTTTTT	CAVIPGTRPTNTGELFF
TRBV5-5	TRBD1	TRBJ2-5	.	TGTGCCAGCAGCTTGTTTGGGACAGGAGAGACCCAGTACTTC	CASSLFGTGETQYF
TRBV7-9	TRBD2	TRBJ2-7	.	TGTGCCAGCCGAGACGGTCTAGCGGCCTCCTACGAGCAGTACTTC	CASRDGLAASYEQYF
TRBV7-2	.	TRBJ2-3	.	TGTGCCAGCAGCCCCGTTCGAGCAGATACGCAGTATTTT	CASSPVRADTQYF
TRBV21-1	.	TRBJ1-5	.	TGTGCCAGCCGGGGGGGCAGGGTTCAGCCCCAGCATTTT	CASRGGRVQPQHF
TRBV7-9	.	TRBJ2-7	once	TGTGCCAGCAGCTCCACACAACAGGGTCGGAGCGAGCAGTACTTC	CASSSTQQGRSEQYF
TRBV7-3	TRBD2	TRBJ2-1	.	TGTGCCAGCAGCTTAACGTCTAGCGGTCCCTACAATGAGCAGTTCTTC	CASSLTSSGPYNEQFF
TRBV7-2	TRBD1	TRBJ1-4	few	TGTGCCAGCAGCCTCTCGGGAGGGGGCGAAAAACTGTTTTTT	CASSLSGGGEKLFF
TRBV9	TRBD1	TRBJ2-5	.	TGTGCCAGCAGCACCTGGGACAGGGCTCTCGAGACCCAGTACTTC	CASSTWDRALETQYF
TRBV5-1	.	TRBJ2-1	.	TGCGCCAGCAGCTTGGCTTCCAGAAATGAGCAGTTCTTC	CASSLASRNEQFF
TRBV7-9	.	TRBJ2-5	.	TGTGCCAGCAGCCCCTCACGGGGAGAGACCCAGTACTTC	CASSPSRGETQYF
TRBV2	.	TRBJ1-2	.	TGTGCCAGCAGTGGGAGCAGGGAAGGATATGGCTACACCTTC	CASSGSREGYGYTF
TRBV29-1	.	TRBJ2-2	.	TGCAGCGTGCAACCGGCGGGCACCGGGGAGCTGTTTTTT	CSVQPAGTGELFF
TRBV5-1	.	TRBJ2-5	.	TGCGCCAGCAGCTCCCTGGGGGGGCGGGAGACCCAGTACTTC	CASSSLGGRETQYF
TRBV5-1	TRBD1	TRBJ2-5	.	TGCGCCACCTACAGGGGGCTAGGGGAGACCCAGTACTTC	CATYRGLGETQYF
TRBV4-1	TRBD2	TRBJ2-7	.	TGCGCCAGCAGCCCTCGGGGGGCCTACGAGCAGTACTTC	CASSPRGAYEQYF
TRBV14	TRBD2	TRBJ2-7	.	TGTGCCAGCAGCCAAGATATCGGCGGGAGAATCTACGAGCAGTACTTC	CASSQDIGGRIYEQYF
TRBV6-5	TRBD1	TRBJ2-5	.	TGTGCCAGCAGAAAATCAGGGGGACAAGAGACCCAGTACTTC	CASRKSGGQETQYF
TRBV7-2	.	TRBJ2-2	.	TGTGCCAGCAGCTCATACACCGGGGAGCTGTTTTTT	CASSSYTGELFF
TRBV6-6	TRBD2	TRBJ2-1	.	TGTGCCAGCAGTTCCCTCCCTAGCGGACCGTACAATGAGCAGTTCTTC	CASSSLPSGPYNEQFF
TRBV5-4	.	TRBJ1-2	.	TGTGCCAGCAGCTTGGGGGGGGGATGGGATGGCTACACCTTC	CASSLGGGWDGYTF
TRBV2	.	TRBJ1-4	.	TGTGCCGCGGGGGGGCGGACTAATGAAAAACTGTTTTTT	CAAGGRTNEKLFF
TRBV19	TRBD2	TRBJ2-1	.	TGTGCCAGTAGTATAGTGACGGGAGCGGGAGAGCAGTTCTTC	CASSIVTGAGEQFF
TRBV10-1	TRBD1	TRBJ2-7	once	TGCGCCAGCAGTGATGGGACAGGGGATACCTACGAGCAGTACTTC	CASSDGTGDTYEQYF
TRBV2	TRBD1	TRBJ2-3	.	TGTGCCAGCAGTGAAGCCCCATTTGGACAGGGTAGTTTCACAGATACGCAGTATTTT	CASSEAPFGQGSFTDTQYF
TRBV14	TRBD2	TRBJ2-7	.	TGTGCCAGCAGCCAAGATCATTCTCCTAGCGGGACCCACGAGCAGTACTTC	CASSQDHSPSGTHEQYF
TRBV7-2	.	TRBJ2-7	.	TGTGCCAGCAGCCGGGGACTGGGAGCCTACGAGCAGTACTTC	CASSRGLGAYEQYF
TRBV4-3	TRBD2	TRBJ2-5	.	TGCGCCAGCAGCCAACCCCGGGTGCGACTAGCGGGAAGGTTGGGGGGAGAGACCCAGTACTTC	CASSQPRVRLAGRLGGETQYF
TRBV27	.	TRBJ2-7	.	TGTGCCAGCAGTTCCTCCCCGCGACTAATTACCTACGAGCAGTACTTC	CASSSSPRLITYEQYF
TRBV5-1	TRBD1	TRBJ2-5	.	TGCGCCAGCAGCATAGGACAGGAGAAAGAGACCCAGTACTTC	CASSIGQEKETQYF
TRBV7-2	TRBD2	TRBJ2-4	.	TGTGCCAGCAGCTCCAGACTAGCGGGAGGGCCGGGGAGCTTAACTCAGTACTTC	CASSSRLAGGPGSLTQYF
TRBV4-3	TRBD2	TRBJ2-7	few	TGCGCCAGCAGCCAAGAATTGTTAGCGGGAGTCGAGCAGTACTTC	CASSQELLAGVEQYF
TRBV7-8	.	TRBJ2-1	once	TGTGCCAGCAGCTTACGGGGTAGCGGAACGTCTTCCTACAATGAGCAGTTCTTC	CASSLRGSGTSSYNEQFF
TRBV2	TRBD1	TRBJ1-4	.	TGTGCCAGCAGTGAAGCCAGGGGGAGGATTGAAAAACTGTTTTTT	CASSEARGRIEKLFF
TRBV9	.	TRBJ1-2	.	TGTGCCAGCAGCGTAGATATGAGGGAACGCGGCTACACCTTC	CASSVDMRERGYTF
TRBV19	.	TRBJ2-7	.	TGTGCCAGTAGTATAGAAGGGAGAAGGCGGGACTACGAGCAGTACTTC	CASSIEGRRRDYEQYF
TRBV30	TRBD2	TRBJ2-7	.	TGTGCCCCAGGACGGGGAGCGGGAGGCCCCAAGGACTTC	CAPGRGAGGPKDF
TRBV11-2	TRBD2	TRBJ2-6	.	TGTGCCAGCAGCTTGTGGGCGGGAGCCAGCTCTGGGGCCAACGTCCTGACTTTC	CASSLWAGASSGANVLTF
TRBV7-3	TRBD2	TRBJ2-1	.	TGTGCCAGCAGCTTGGAACCCGGGACTAGCGGTTATTACAATGAGCAGTTCTTC	CASSLEPGTSGYYNEQFF
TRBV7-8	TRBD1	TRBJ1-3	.	TGTGCCAGCAGCTACCGCCCCGGACAGGCGAGCTCTGGAAACACCATATATTTT	CASSYRPGQASSGNTIYF
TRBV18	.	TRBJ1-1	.	TGTGCCAGCTCACCCTTAGGAGGCATGAACACTGAAGCTTTCTTT	CASSPLGGMNTEAFF
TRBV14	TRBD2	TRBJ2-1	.	TGTGCCAGCAGCCAAAATAGCGGGAGGTACAATGAGCAGTTCTTC	CASSQNSGRYNEQFF
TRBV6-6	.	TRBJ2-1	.	TGTGCCAGCAGTTACTCCCCCAGCGTAAATGAGCAGTTCTTC	CASSYSPSVNEQFF
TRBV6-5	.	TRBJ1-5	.	TGTGCCAGCAGTTACTCGATCAGTAGCAATCAGCCCCAGCATTTT	CASSYSISSNQPQHF
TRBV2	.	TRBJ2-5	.	TGTGCCAGCAGTCTTACAGGGCCCCCAGAGACCCAGTACTTC	CASSLTGPPETQYF
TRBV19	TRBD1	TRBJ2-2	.	TGTGCCAGTATAAGCAGGGGGATGGGAGCCGGGGAGCTGTTTTTT	CASISRGMGAGELFF
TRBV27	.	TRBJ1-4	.	TGTGCCAGCAGTTTCGACAGAACAACTAATGAAAAACTGTTTTTT	CASSFDRTTNEKLFF
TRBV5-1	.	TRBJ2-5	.	TGCGCCAGCACACTTCAAGAGACCCAGTACTTC	CASTLQETQYF
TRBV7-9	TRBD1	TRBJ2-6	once	TGTGCCAGCAGCGCCGGGACAGGGGGTGCTGGGGCCAACGTCCTGACTTTC	CASSAGTGGAGANVLTF
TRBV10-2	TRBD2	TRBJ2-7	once	TGCGCCAGCGGAGATGGAGCGGGAGGGCCTTACGAGCAGTACTTC	CASGDGAGGPYEQYF